Sequencing of this T cell receptor beta chain was carried out in a study of persistence of HIV-infected CD4 T cells. Background on the study: Antigen stimulation activated a lower proportion of cells, more of them memory, than anti-CD3/anti-CD28 stimulation. Study-level findings and limits: Antigen-responding cells were enriched for degenerate expanded CDR3beta sequences.

Cells were stimulated nonspecifically with anti-CD3/anti-CD28 magnetic beads. Responding CD4+ T cells were sorted by upregulation of both CD40 ligand and CD69. V was clipped by 6 bases and J by 5 bases; unmatched bases: 5. CDR3 length: 13 amino acids. Germline V gene lookup returns CDR1 MNHEY and CDR2 SVGAGI. Worth noting for this clone: Its antigen is undetermined.

This was the immunoSEQ version 4 assay in survey mode. Template was genomic DNA at around 10 ng/uL, with up to roughly 1 ug used per sample. The table came from immunoSEQ multiplex PCR; TCRdb's copy has only in-frame clones and leaves some out. The repertoire consists of roughly 45,000 clones, with about 90% occurring once and the leading ten covering 0.85% to 1.3%. The rearrangement joins TRBV6-5 to TRBJ1-2; 8 nucleotides match TRBD1. The TCR sequence derives from an adult man with HIV who was CMV-seropositive. The sample was CD4+ T cells sorted from PBMCs after roughly 18-hour stimulation, taken from a patient who received antiretroviral therapy. CDR3 in amino acids: CASSPGQVYGYTF. The CDR3 DNA follows: TGTGCCAGCAGCCCGGGACAGGTGTATGGCTACACCTTC.